Below are 20 T cell receptor beta chains sequenced from a single sample in a study of blood T cell repertoires in COVID-19. Profiled with immunoSEQ multiplex PCR; TCRdb holds only in-frame clones, not every one. Of approximately 300,000 clones listed, about 82% are singletons. Input material: peripheral blood. Receptors originate from a woman in her forties or fifties with acute or convalescent COVID-19.

The chain carries TRBV7-2 and TRBJ2-7; D is ambiguous. CDR3 length: 13 residues. CDR1 and CDR2 (germline): SGHTA, FQGNSA. With 0 bases removed from V and 6 bases from J, the gap between germline ends came to 9 bases. The CDR3 here is CASSLARIAEQYF. CDR3 DNA: TGTGCCAGCAGCTTAGCGCGAATTGCCGAGCAGTACTTC.

The chain carries TRBV11-2 and TRBJ2-7, with 9 bases fitting TRBD2. V gave up 0 bases and J gave up 1 base; unmatched junction bases: 4. The CDR3 runs to 16 residues. Germline CDR1 is SGHAT and CDR2 is FQNNGV. This chain's CDR3 is CASSLESLAGSYEQYF. The DNA of the CDR3 is TGTGCCAGCAGCTTAGAATCGCTAGCGGGATCCTACGAGCAGTACTTC.

This chain joins TRBV5-4 and TRBJ1-1, with 9 bases that match TRBD1. Germline loops: CDR1 SGHNT, CDR2 YYREEE (reference sequence). The CDR3 extends over 14 amino acids. V lost 4 bases and J lost 6; bases outside the gene matches: 7. The CDR3, as DNA: TGTGCCAGCAGCCGCGGGACAGGGCTCCCTGAAGCTTTCTTT. Protein: CASSRGTGLPEAFF.

The chain joins TRBV24-1 to TRBJ1-5, with TRBD1 as a possible D gene (6 bases). Trimming removed 2 bases from V and 6 bases from J, with 10 bases in between. Germline-derived CDR1 and CDR2 are KGHDR and SFDVKD. CDR3 length equals 14 residues. The CDR3, as DNA: TGTGCCACCAGTGATTCAGGGGAGCCTCAGCCCCAGCATTTT. It is translated as CATSDSGEPQPQHF.

This chain connects TRBV3-1 (or the pseudogene TRBV3-2) to TRBJ2-5; possible D gene TRBD2, 5 bases. Germline loops: CDR1 LGHDT, CDR2 YNNKEL (reference sequence). Trimming stripped 0 bases from V and 4 bases from J, with 6 bases between. The CDR3 runs 13 residues. The CDR3 DNA follows: TGTGCCAGCAGCCAAGATGGAGGAGAGACCCAGTACTTC. Its protein product is CASSQDGGETQYF.

This clone was counted a single time. The chain is built from TRBV18 and TRBJ2-1, with TRBD2 matching over 11 bases. V was pared by 5 bases and J by 4 bases, with 4 bases of the junction left unmatched. The CDR3 totals 15 residues. Germline V gene data show CDR1 as KGHSH and CDR2 as LQKENI. The CDR3 region has the DNA TGTGCCAGCTCAAAGGGACTAGCGGAGTACAATGAGCAGTTCTTC. It is translated as CASSKGLAEYNEQFF.

This clone was found once. The V gene is TRBV6-2 or TRBV6-3, the J gene TRBJ2-3, with 15 bases identical to TRBD2. V gave up 5 bases and J gave up 2 bases; unmatched junction bases: 5. Germline V gene data show CDR1 as MNHEY and CDR2 as SVGEGT. The CDR3 sequence is 17 residues long. The CDR3 nucleotides are TGTGCCAGCAGTACGGGACTAGCGGGGGGCTCCACAGATACGCAGTATTTT. Its translation: CASSTGLAGGSTDTQYF.

The V gene is TRBV3-1 (or the pseudogene TRBV3-2), the J gene TRBJ1-2, with TRBD1 matching over 7 bases. Unmatched junction bases numbered 5, after V lost 3 bases and J lost 4 bases. The CDR3 sequence is 14 residues long. CDR1 is LGHDT, CDR2 YNNKEL, per germline (reference sequence). The CDR3 loop reads CASSQRQGFYGYTF. CDR3 in DNA: TGTGCCAGCAGCCAGAGACAGGGTTTCTATGGCTACACCTTC.

This chain uses TRBV4-1 with TRBJ1-1, with TRBD1 matching over 8 bases. The CDR3 loop spans 16 amino acids. Germline V gene sequence: CDR1 MGHRA, CDR2 YSYEKL. The junction had 11 bases not matched to a gene; V was cut back by 3 bases and J by 5 bases. CDR3 loop: CASSHPRTGRWTEAFF. CDR3 bases: TGCGCCAGCAGCCACCCTAGGACAGGGAGATGGACTGAAGCTTTCTTT.

This clone occurred once. The chain combines TRBV6-5 with TRBJ1-5, with D perhaps matching TRBD1 (6 bases). The CDR3 is made up of 14 amino acids. The ends were cut back, 7 bases at V and 2 bases at J, with 12 bases in the middle. Germline values: CDR1 MNHEY, CDR2 SVGAGI. The chain's CDR3 is CASKQGTGNQPQHF. The CDR3 DNA reads as TGTGCCAGCAAACAGGGTACGGGCAATCAGCCCCAGCATTTT.

V gene TRBV28 combines with J gene TRBJ2-2, with 12 bases matching TRBD2. This CDR3 is 21 amino acids long. Per germline, CDR1 MDHEN and CDR2 SYDVKM. V was clipped by 3 bases and J by 3 bases; unmatched bases: 17. CDR3 sequence (DNA): TGTGCCAGCAGTTTTTGGTTGCTAGCGGGAGGGGTCTCAGGGGACACCGGGGAGCTGTTTTTT. Translating gives CASSFWLLAGGVSGDTGELFF.

This clone was observed once. The chain is built from TRBV7-9 and TRBJ1-2; D gene unclear. From germline, CDR1 is SEHNR and CDR2 FQNEAQ (reference sequence). The V gene lost 3 bases and the J gene lost 7 bases, with 18 bases spanning the gap. This CDR3 has 15 residues. CDR3 in amino acids: CASSLRAEDLFGYTF. The CDR3 nucleotides read TGTGCCAGCAGCTTGAGGGCAGAAGACCTATTTGGCTACACCTTC.

The chain recombines TRBV11-1 with TRBJ1-2, with 7 bases fitting TRBD1. V gave up 5 bases and J gave up 5 bases; unmatched junction bases: 5. The CDR3 length is 13 residues. CDR1 and CDR2 from the germline V gene are SGHAT and FQDESV (reference sequence). The CDR3 sequence: CASSPGQSYGYTF. The DNA of the CDR3 is TGTGCCAGCAGCCCGGGACAGAGTTATGGCTACACCTTC.

On this clone: Additional DNA sequences in this sample encode the identical CDR3. This chain uses TRBV2 with TRBJ2-7, with D hard to call. Germline V CDR1 and CDR2: SNHLY, FYNNEI. V was cut by 6 bases and J by 3 bases, with 6 bases left in between. The CDR3 loop spans 11 amino acids. CDR3: CASSAGYEQYF. CDR3 coding DNA: TGTGCCAGCAGCGCCGGCTACGAGCAGTACTTC.

The J gene is TRBJ2-3, the V gene TRBV7-2; 12 nucleotides line up with TRBD2. The V gene end was trimmed by 5 bases and the J gene end by 3 bases; junction bases not matched to a gene: 6. CDR3 length: 16 residues. CDR1 is SGHTA, CDR2 FQGNSA, per germline. The CDR3 protein is CASSGWLAGGTDTQYF. DNA of the CDR3: TGTGCCAGCAGCGGCTGGCTAGCGGGAGGGACAGATACGCAGTATTTT.

This clone appeared a few times. The V gene is TRBV14, the J gene TRBJ2-1; maybe TRBD1 (5 bases). The CDR3 runs 19 residues. CDR1 is SGHDN and CDR2 is FVKESK in the germline V gene. Deletions cut 1 base from V and 4 bases from J, with 23 bases between. This CDR3 reads CASSQAGATSAAWYNEQFF. The CDR3 DNA sequence: TGTGCCAGCAGCCAAGCTGGGGCTACTTCCGCTGCGTGGTACAATGAGCAGTTCTTC.

V gene TRBV27 combines with J gene TRBJ1-1; a possible D gene is TRBD1 (6 bases). The V end was cut by 3 bases, the J end by 3 bases, with 11 bases between. Germline V lookup: CDR1 MNHEY, CDR2 SMNVEV (reference sequence). CDR3 size: 14 residues. The CDR3 reads CASSLAGGHTEAFF. The CDR3 DNA reads TGTGCCAGCAGTTTGGCGGGGGGGCACACTGAAGCTTTCTTT.

The rearrangement uses TRBV5-1 and TRBJ2-2; D is perhaps TRBD1 (5 bases). V lost 4 bases, J lost 4 bases, and 14 bases lay in between. The germline CDR1 and CDR2 sequences are SGHRS and YFSETQ. This CDR3 spans 15 amino acids. The CDR3 sequence: CASSIGQARTGELFF. CDR3 bases: TGCGCCAGCAGCATCGGACAAGCCCGCACCGGGGAGCTGTTTTTT. The full variable domain, completed using reference TRBV5-1 and TRBJ2-2, is KAGVTQTPRYLIKTRGQQVTLSCSPISGHRSVSWYQQTPGQGLQFLFEYFSETQRNKGNFPGRFSGRQFSNSRSEMNVSTLELGDSALYLCASSIGQARTGELFFGEGSRLTVL.

J is TRBJ2-7 and V is TRBV18; 15 positions agree with TRBD2. Germline trimming cut 4 bases from V and 3 bases from J; bases unmatched to any gene: 4. Germline V CDR1 and CDR2: KGHSH, LQKENI. The length of the CDR3 is 16 residues. The CDR3 region is CASSRPGLAGGYEQYF. The CDR3 coding sequence is TGTGCCAGCTCACGACCGGGACTAGCGGGAGGCTACGAGCAGTACTTC.

The genes are TRBV27 and TRBJ1-2, with 9 nucleotides matching TRBD1. V lost 3 bases and J lost 4; bases outside the gene matches: 9. This CDR3 is built from 16 residues. Germline V gene lookup returns CDR1 MNHEY and CDR2 SMNVEV (reference sequence). CDR3 in DNA: TGTGCCAGCAGTTTCTCCCCCGGACAGGGGCCCTATGGCTACACCTTC. This encodes CASSFSPGQGPYGYTF.